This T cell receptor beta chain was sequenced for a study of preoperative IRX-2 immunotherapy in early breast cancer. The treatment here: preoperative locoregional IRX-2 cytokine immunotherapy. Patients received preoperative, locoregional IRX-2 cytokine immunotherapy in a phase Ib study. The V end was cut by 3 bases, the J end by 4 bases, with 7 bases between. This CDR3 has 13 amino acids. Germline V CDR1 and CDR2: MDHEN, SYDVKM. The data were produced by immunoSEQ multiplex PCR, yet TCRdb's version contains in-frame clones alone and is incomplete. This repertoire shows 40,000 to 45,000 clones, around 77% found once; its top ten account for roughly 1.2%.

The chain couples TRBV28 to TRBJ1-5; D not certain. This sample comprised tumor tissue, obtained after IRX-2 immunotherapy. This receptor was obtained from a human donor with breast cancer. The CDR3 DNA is TGTGCCAGCAGTTTTGGCAGAAATCAGCCCCAGCATTTT. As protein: CASSFGRNQPQHF.